This T cell receptor beta chain was retrieved from a study of control samples from healthy donors and cancer patients. This table comes from immunoSEQ multiplex PCR, and its TCRdb copy is limited to in-frame clones, with some not included. The sample has 150,000 to 200,000 clones; more than 90% are singletons. V lost 4 bases and J lost 3, with 31 bases in between. CDR3 size: 21 residues. CDR1 MGHRA and CDR2 YSYEKL come from the germline V gene. This receptor was identified in a woman aged 40 to 50 in good health. The sequenced sample was blood. This sequence joins TRBV4-1 and TRBJ1-3, with D possibly matching TRBD1 (6 bases). CDR3 loop: CASSRVLQRGGSGLFGNTIYF. CDR3 sequence (DNA): TGCGCCAGCAGCCGGGTACTCCAGAGAGGGGGGTCGGGTTTGTTTGGAAACACCATATATTTT.